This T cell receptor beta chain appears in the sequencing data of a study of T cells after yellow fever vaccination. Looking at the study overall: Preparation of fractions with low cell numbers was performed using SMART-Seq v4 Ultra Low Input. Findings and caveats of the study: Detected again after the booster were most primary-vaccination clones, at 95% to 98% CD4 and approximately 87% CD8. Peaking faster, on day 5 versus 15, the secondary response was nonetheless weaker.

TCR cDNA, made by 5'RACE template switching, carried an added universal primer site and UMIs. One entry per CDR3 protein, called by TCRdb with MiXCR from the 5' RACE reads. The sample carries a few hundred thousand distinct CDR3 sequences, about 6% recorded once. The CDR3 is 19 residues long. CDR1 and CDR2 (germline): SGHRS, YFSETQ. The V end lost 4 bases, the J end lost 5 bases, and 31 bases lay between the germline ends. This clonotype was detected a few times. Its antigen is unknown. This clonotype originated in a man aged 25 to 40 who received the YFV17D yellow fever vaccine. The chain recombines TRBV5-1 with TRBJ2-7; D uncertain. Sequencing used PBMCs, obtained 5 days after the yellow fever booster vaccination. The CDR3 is CASSPRVKDKGRFFHEQYF. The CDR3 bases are TGCGCCAGCAGCCCCCGGGTGAAGGATAAAGGGCGGTTTTTCCACGAGCAGTACTTC. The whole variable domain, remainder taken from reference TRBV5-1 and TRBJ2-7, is KAGVTQTPRYLIKTRGQQVTLSCSPISGHRSVSWYQQTPGQGLQFLFEYFSETQRNKGNFPGRFSGRQFSNSRSEMNVSTLELGDSALYLCASSPRVKDKGRFFHEQYFGPGTRLTVT.